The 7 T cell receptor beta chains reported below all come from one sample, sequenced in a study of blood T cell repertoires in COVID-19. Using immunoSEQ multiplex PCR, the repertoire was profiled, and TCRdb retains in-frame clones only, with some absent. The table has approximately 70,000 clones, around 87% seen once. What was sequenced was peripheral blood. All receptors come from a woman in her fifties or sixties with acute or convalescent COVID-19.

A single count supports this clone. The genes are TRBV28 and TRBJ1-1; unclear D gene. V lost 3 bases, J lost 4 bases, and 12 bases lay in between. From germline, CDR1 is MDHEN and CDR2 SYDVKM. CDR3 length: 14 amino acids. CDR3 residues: CASSFRGMSTEAFF. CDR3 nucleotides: TGTGCCAGCAGTTTTAGAGGGATGAGCACTGAAGCTTTCTTT.

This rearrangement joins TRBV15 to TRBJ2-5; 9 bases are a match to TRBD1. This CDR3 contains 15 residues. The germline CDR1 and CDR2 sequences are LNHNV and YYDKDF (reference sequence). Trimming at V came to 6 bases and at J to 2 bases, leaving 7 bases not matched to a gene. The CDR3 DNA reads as TGTGCCACCAGAATGGGACAGGGATTTCAAGAGACCCAGTACTTC. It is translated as CATRMGQGFQETQYF.

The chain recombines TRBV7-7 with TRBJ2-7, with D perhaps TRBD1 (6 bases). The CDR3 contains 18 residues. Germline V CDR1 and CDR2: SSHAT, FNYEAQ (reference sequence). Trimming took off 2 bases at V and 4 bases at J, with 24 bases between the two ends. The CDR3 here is CASSLKIITVNRDYEQYV. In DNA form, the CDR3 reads TGTGCCAGCAGCTTAAAAATAATAACGGTTAACAGGGATTACGAGCAGTACGTC.

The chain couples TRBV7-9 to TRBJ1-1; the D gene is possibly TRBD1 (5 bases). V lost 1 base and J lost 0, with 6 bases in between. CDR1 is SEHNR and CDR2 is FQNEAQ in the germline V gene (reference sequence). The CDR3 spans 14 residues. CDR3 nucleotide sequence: TGTGCCAGCAGCTTAGGACAGTTGAACACTGAAGCTTTCTTT. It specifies CASSLGQLNTEAFF. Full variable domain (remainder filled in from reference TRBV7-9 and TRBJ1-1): DTGVSQNPRHKITKRGQNVTFRCDPISEHNRLYWYRQTLGQGPEFLTYFQNEAQLEKSRLLSDRFSAERPKGSFSTLEIQRTEQGDSAMYLCASSLGQLNTEAFFGQGTRLTVV.

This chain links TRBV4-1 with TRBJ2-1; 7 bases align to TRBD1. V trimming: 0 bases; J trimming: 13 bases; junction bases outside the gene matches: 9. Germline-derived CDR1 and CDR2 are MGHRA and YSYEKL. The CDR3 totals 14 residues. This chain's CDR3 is CASSQDEVGDSQFF. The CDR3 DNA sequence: TGCGCCAGCAGCCAAGATGAGGTTGGGGACAGCCAGTTCTTC.

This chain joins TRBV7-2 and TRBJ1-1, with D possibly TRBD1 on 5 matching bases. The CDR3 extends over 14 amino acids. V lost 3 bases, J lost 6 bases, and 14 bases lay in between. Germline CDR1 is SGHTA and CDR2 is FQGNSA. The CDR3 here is CASSLGGPTAEAFF. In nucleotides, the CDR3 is TGTGCCAGCAGCTTGGGGGGTCCAACAGCTGAAGCTTTCTTT.

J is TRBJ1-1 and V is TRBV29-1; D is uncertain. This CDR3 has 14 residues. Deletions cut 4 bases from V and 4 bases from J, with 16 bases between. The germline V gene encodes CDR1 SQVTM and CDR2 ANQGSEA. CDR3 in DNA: TGCAGCGTTGTCGGGGAACTGGGGAGCACTGAAGCTTTCTTT. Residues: CSVVGELGSTEAFF.